A single T cell receptor (beta chain) is shown here with its context. Per the study methods: The assay estimated nucleated cells by amplifying reference gene primers. Measured with immunoSEQ multiplex PCR; TCRdb has only the in-frame clones, and not every one. D and trimming were read from the DNA, whereas the V and J calls and clone size are those reported in that table. This sample yields under 300,000 clones, of which 89% are seen a single time; approximately 2% belongs to the top ten. This entry belongs to a study of blood T cell repertoires in COVID-19. As for the study in general: From the United States, Italy and Spain came samples of acute and convalescent COVID-19. T cells, B-cell-depleted T cells, or PBMCs provided the cDNA or gDNA that served as material.

The CDR3 covers 14 residues. Trimming took off 3 bases at V and 5 bases at J, with 13 bases between the two ends. Germline assignment: CDR1 ENHRY and CDR2 SYGVKD. The TCR comes from a man aged 50-59 years with acute or convalescent COVID-19. Sequenced: peripheral blood. The V gene is TRBV10-3, the J gene TRBJ1-2; D possibly corresponds to TRBD1 (5 bases). CDR3 DNA sequence: TGTGCCATCAGTGATGGGGCGGGGGTATATGGCTACACCTTC. Its translation: CAISDGAGVYGYTF.